This T cell receptor beta chain is from a study of long-term antiretroviral therapy in people with HIV (dated by TCRdb to about 2022). Turning to the overall study: Collection of the earliest samples took place about a decade ahead of the 2015 WHO recommendation for immediate ART, at a time when ART was typically delayed until CD4 counts fell. This retrospective serial study examined whether starting ART and sustained HIV suppression were associated with changes in the composition and diversity of the TRB repertoire in peripheral blood. From some 28 adults with confirmed HIV infection, the cohort provided approximately 210 cryopreserved PBMC samples, gathered serially across a mean of about 6 years (range 1-12). About 40% of the roughly 30 participants with HIV were female. Test extractions of a monoclonal T-cell line alongside some 35 polyclonal samples showed no cross-contamination during QIAcube processing. Overall results and qualifications from the work: Because pre-ART samples had limited cell numbers, unsorted PBMC were profiled rather than sorted CD4+ and CD8+ T cells. Starting ART was linked to a significant rise in TRB diversity, yet even with long-term ART the diversity remained significantly lower than in transplant donor controls. At every time point, the repertoire was dominated by expanded TRB clones first identified before ART initiation, although this dominance fluctuated and, in many PLHIV, declined after ART. The samples span the years 2004 to 2017, and the ART regimens used may be less effective than current regimens. Limited PBMC availability meant only the TCR beta chain was sequenced, without alpha chain pairing. Compared with controls, HIV repertoires had narrower CDR3 length ranges, and the network structure pointed to an antigen-experienced repertoire that shifted only slightly toward naive after ART. Inferences about post-ART repertoire changes are limited because no data were available on ART adherence, viral resistance or therapy changes.

Participants were included only if at least one PBMC sample before ART initiation and at least two post-ART samples were available. All participants with HIV were treated in the United States of America. Before DNA extraction, cryopreserved samples containing about 0.9-11 million PBMC were thawed and washed. At the time of the earliest PBMC sample, participants with HIV were aged between roughly 20 and 60 years. PBMC samples were contributed by each participant from 1-4 timepoints before ART initiation and 2-8 timepoints after ART initiation, with a median of 7 samples. Serial HIV viral load, CD4+ T-cell count, ART history and demographic data were obtained for every participant. Using a Qiagen kit on a QIAcube, genomic DNA was extracted from unsorted PBMC, with samples processed in batches of 12. As to this clone: Its antigen remains unidentified. No qualities accompany the bases; no much larger clone lies one base away.

Sequencing of the TRB variable region was done with the immunoSEQ hsTCRB v3.0 assay at survey level resolution. TRB sequencing targeted a depth of about 40,000-50,000 T-cell genomes per sample. TRB libraries were pooled and sequenced on an Illumina MiSeq using a v3 150-cycle kit. Regarding the original processing steps: Repertoire analysis was run in R within a reproducible Nextflow workflow that covered QC, data transformation and analysis. LymphoSeq2, an R package for exploring AIRR-Seq data, was used to implement the custom analyses. After excluding a handful of samples that yielded fewer than 5000 total TRB sequences, some 180 HIV repertoires remained for analysis. Among the 190 or so HIV repertoires that were kept, 59 were collected before ART initiation and more than 120 were collected after ART initiation. Each repertoire was downsampled to 5000 TRB nucleotide sequences, and summary statistics were averaged across 100 downsampling iterations. Only TRB sequences with CDR3 regions of at least seven amino acids were retained for analysis. Diversity was measured with a Shannon entropy-derived clonality score and the Gini coefficient. In the repertoire networks, any two of the top 5000 CDR3 amino acid sequences were connected whenever the two sequences differed by an edit distance of one. Antigen specificity groups and MHC restriction were predicted for TRB CDR3 amino acid sequences with GLIPH2. To flag known CMV, EBV, HIV or tissue antigen associations, CDR3 amino acid sequences were matched against VDJdb and McPAS-TCR. Pre-ART, post-ART and control groups were compared with Wilcoxon signed-rank tests and Holm-Bonferroni correction. TCRdb obtained this table from immuneACCESS and retained in-frame rearrangements with V and J assigned. These tables miss some clones; where compared with another copy, unresolved V genes account for less than half of the shortfall, and the remainder is unexplained. V and J calls and clone size are copied from that table; D and trimming were computed from the DNA. Within this sample are about 16,000 clones, with 77% of them counted one time only. The biggest ten clones account for over 20% of the sample.

The receptor was isolated from a man in his forties or fifties with HIV. The specimen was unsorted PBMCs, collected 2.1 years after starting antiretroviral therapy.

The nucleotide sequence is TGCAGCGTTAAGGGGGACAAAATCTATGGCTACACCTTC. Its translation reads: CSVKGDKIYGYTF. The chain couples TRBV29-1 to TRBJ1-2; TRBD1 might be the D gene, on 6 matching bases. CDR1 and CDR2 are drawn from the germline V gene: SQVTM, ANQGSEA. The CDR3 holds 13 amino acids from the cysteine to the phenylalanine. The retained sequence is limited to the CDR3, 39 bases, with the frame set at the first base. Deletion took 5 bases off V and 4 bases off J, with a span of 14 bases between the germline ends. The variable domain in full, with residues beyond the CDR3 obtained from the reference TRBV29-1 and TRBJ1-2 genes, is SAVISQKPSRDICQRGTSLTIQCQVDSQVTMMFWYRQQPGQSLTLIATANQGSEATYESGFVIDKFPISRPNLTFSTLTVSNMSPEDSSIYLCSVKGDKIYGYTFGSGTRLTVV.